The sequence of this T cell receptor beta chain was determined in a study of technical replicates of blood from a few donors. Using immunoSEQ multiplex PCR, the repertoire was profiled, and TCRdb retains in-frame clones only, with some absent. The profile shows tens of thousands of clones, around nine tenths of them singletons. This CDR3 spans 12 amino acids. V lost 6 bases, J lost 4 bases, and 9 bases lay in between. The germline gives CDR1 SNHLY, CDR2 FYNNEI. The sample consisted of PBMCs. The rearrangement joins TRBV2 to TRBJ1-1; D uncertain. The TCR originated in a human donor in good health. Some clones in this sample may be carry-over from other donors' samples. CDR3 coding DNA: TGTGCCAGCAGAGGACTGGGCACTGAAGCTTTCTTT. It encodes CASRGLGTEAFF.